The present T cell receptor beta chain was sequenced within a study of CD8+ T cells in alopecia areata. Broader study findings: There were many expanded lesional clones persisting in scalp and blood during tofacitinib. For lesional scalp, especially alopecia totalis/universalis, clonality was higher than in normal scalp.

cDNA serving as the sequencing template came from extracted, reverse transcribed RNA. Generated by immunoSEQ multiplex PCR, the TCRdb table keeps only in-frame clones and is missing some. The sample has over 70,000 clones; approximately 64% are singletons. As regards this clone: Its antigen is still unknown. This sample also contains other DNA sequences that code for the same CDR3.

The germline V gene encodes CDR1 MNHEY and CDR2 SMNVEV (reference sequence). The V gene end was trimmed by 2 bases and the J gene end by 1 base; junction bases not matched to a gene: 11. This CDR3 comprises 17 residues. Treatment denoted: oral pan-JAK inhibitor, 5-10 mg twice daily. PBMCs, the starting material, were the source of sorted CD4+ and CD8+ T cells. The TCR comes from a human donor with alopecia areata. This sample comprised CD8+ T cells sorted from blood, obtained at week 24, from a patient treated with tofacitinib. This chain connects TRBV27 to TRBJ2-7, with 7 nucleotides matching TRBD2. The CDR3 loop is CASSLRGLAEVSYEQYF. For the CDR3, the DNA is TGTGCCAGCAGTTTAAGGGGTCTAGCGGAAGTTTCCTACGAGCAGTACTTC.